The clone carrying this T cell receptor (beta chain) appeared a few times. Antigen unknown. The sample is drawn from a study of T-cell reconstitution after alpha-beta-depleted transplantation in children. Findings and caveats of the study: Among T cells one year after transplant, newly produced cells accounted for most counts and diversity.

V lost 1 base to trimming and J lost 4 bases; unmatched junction nucleotides: 3. This CDR3 has 15 amino acids. Library preparation (for TCRbeta) was performed with unique molecular identifiers. TCRdb re-derived calls from the PCR reads in MiXCR, one entry per CDR3 protein. The sample gives about 640,000 distinct CDR3 sequences, under 15% of which show up once; 2% to 2.5% is in the top ten. This clonotype was sampled from a male patient under 18 who had a stem cell transplant for acute myeloid leukemia, so the T cells may come from the graft donor. The sample in question was PBMCs, mostly from graft donor cells, obtained 360 days after TCRalphabeta/CD19-depleted stem cell transplant. The genes are TRBV12-3 or TRBV12-4 and TRBJ2-2, with 7 bases matching TRBD1. CDR3 sequence: CASSLEQGSTGELFF. The CDR3, as DNA: TGTGCCAGCAGTTTAGAACAGGGGAGCACCGGGGAGCTGTTTTTT.